This T cell receptor beta chain was sequenced for a study of blood T cell repertoires in COVID-19. Trimming left V 2 bases short and J 4 bases short, with 12 bases between. This CDR3 has 14 amino acids. The germline CDR1 and CDR2 sequences are SGDLS and YYNGEE. Produced via immunoSEQ multiplex PCR; TCRdb's table is partial and in-frame only. This sample has some 140,000 clones, with roughly 85% found just once. This clone was observed a handful of times. The chain employs TRBV9 and TRBJ1-2; D unresolved. The receptor's source is a man in his fifties or sixties with acute or convalescent COVID-19. Sequences were obtained from peripheral blood. This CDR3 is CASSVEARPYGYTF. The CDR3 DNA reads TGTGCCAGCAGCGTCGAGGCCCGACCCTATGGCTACACCTTC.